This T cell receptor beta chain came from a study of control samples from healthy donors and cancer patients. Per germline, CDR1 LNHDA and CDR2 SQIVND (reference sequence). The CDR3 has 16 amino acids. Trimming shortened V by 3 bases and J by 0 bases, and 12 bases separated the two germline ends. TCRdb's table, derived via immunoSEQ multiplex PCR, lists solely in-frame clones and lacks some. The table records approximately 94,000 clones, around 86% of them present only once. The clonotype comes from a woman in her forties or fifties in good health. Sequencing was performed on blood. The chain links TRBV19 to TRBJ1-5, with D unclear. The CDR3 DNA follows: TGTGCCAGTAGTATCTCGGGAGATTATAGCAATCAGCCCCAGCATTTT. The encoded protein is CASSISGDYSNQPQHF.